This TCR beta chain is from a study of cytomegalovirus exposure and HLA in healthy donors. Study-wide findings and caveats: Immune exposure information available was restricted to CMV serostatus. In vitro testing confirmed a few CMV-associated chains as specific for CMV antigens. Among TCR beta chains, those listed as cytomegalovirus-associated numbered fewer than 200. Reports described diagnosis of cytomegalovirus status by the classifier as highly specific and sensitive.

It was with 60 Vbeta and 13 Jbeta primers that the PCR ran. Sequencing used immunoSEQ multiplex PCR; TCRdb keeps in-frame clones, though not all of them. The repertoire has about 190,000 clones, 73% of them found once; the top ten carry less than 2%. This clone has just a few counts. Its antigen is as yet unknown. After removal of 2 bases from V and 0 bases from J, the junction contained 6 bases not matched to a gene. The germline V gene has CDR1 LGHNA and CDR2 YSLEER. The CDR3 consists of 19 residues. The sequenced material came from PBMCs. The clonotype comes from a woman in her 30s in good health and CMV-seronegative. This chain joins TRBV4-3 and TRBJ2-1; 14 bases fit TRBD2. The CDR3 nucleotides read TGCGCCAGCAGCCAAAGACTAGCGGGAGGGTCGGGCTCCTACAATGAGCAGTTCTTC. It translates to CASSQRLAGGSGSYNEQFF.